The clone carrying this T cell receptor beta chain has just a few counts. The antigen is unknown. TCRdb passed the RACE reads through MiXCR, listing each CDR3 protein once. In the table there are 49,000 or so distinct CDR3 sequences, approximately 4.8% of which are singletons. The time point: healthy volunteer bleed at 2 weeks. Unfractionated whole blood yielded the extracted total RNA. This specimen comes from a study of human T cells and chemical hapten exposure. About the study: Small pooled library volume differences mainly caused per-sample TCR yield variation.

V trimming: 5 bases; J trimming: 0 bases; junction bases outside the gene matches: 5. Germline CDR1 reads SGHTA; CDR2 reads FQGTGA. The CDR3 contains 15 residues. Overall study results and limits: No shift was seen in TCRs above 1 in 1000 frequency with DPC sensitization.

Input material: whole blood. The clonotype originates from a human donor in good health. Some clones in this sample may be carry-over from other donors' samples. This chain links TRBV7-3 with TRBJ2-7; 9 bases map to TRBD2. The CDR3 sequence: CASSPSGGSSYEQYF. The CDR3 DNA follows: TGTGCCAGCAGCCCAAGCGGGGGGAGCTCCTACGAGCAGTACTTC.